This T cell receptor beta chain was sequenced for a study of breast tumors, draining lymph nodes, adjacent tissues. Germline CDR1 is DFQATT and CDR2 is SNEGSKA (reference sequence). The V and J ends lost 2 bases and 5 bases respectively, with 15 bases between them. The CDR3 covers 15 residues. MiXCR was run by TCRdb on the multiplex PCR reads, yielding one entry per CDR3 protein. Of 30,000 to 40,000 distinct CDR3 sequences listed, roughly 63% are singletons. The chain joins TRBV20-1 to TRBJ2-2; either TRBD1 or TRBD2 may fit D (6 bases each). The TCR comes from a female donor with breast cancer. Some clones in this sample may be carry-over from other donors' samples. Sequenced sample: breast tumor tissue. CDR3 in DNA: TGCAGTGCTAGAAATCAAGGGGGGCCAACCGGGGAGCTGTTTTTT. It encodes CSARNQGGPTGELFF.